These 6 T cell receptor beta chains came from one sample sequenced in a study of molecular identifiers for immune sequencing clone quantification. Each CDR3 protein is one row after TCRdb ran MiXCR on the PCR reads. This sample yields some 650,000 distinct CDR3 sequences, of which around 20% are seen a single time; 0.85% belongs to the top ten. Material: naive CD8+ T cells from blood, with Jurkat cell RNA spiked in. Subset indicated: FACS-sorted CD8+CD4-CCR7+CD45RA+ naive T cells. Receptors were obtained from a human donor in good health. Some libraries in this study had Jurkat cell RNA spiked in.

This clonotype was observed at least ten times. This chain's CDR3 is CASSQEPGVNTGELFF. The CDR3 bases are TGCGCCAGCAGCCAAGAGCCAGGGGTGAACACCGGGGAGCTGTTTTTT. The rearrangement joins TRBV4-1 to TRBJ2-2; possibly TRBD1 for D (6 bases). Germline V lookup: CDR1 MGHRA, CDR2 YSYEKL. Between the trimmed V and J ends, which lost 0 bases and 1 base, there was a span of 9 bases. The CDR3 runs 16 residues.

This clonotype has ten or more counts. The chain is built from TRBV2 and TRBJ1-5; D might be TRBD1 (6 bases). V lost 6 bases to trimming and J lost 2 bases, with 11 bases between them. Germline V gene data show CDR1 as SNHLY and CDR2 as FYNNEI. The CDR3 contains 14 residues. The DNA for the CDR3 is TGTGCCAGCAGGACACAGGGAGGCAATCAGCCCCAGCATTTT. Its protein product is CASRTQGGNQPQHF.

Of note for this clonotype: A much larger clone differs from this one at a single base, so this may be a read error. The genes are TRBV5-6 and TRBJ1-1; D unresolved. The CDR3 length is 16 residues. Germline V gives CDR1 SGHDT, CDR2 YYEEEE. The CDR3 DNA sequence: TGTGCCAGCAGCTTGGCGGTGGGCACCATGAACACTGAAACTTTCTTT. Translation: CASSLAVGTMNTETFF.

This clonotype was seen many times. The chain recombines TRBV5-1 with TRBJ1-1, with TRBD1 identical over 7 bases. Germline trimming cut 4 bases from V and 6 bases from J; bases unmatched to any gene: 9. This CDR3 is built from 14 residues. Germline assignment: CDR1 SGHRS and CDR2 YFSETQ. The CDR3: CASSRDSPDPEAFF. Here the CDR3 DNA reads TGCGCCAGCAGCAGGGACAGCCCGGACCCTGAAGCTTTCTTT. The full variable domain, with the rest looked up from reference TRBV5-1 and TRBJ1-1, is KAGVTQTPRYLIKTRGQQVTLSCSPISGHRSVSWYQQTPGQGLQFLFEYFSETQRNKGNFPGRFSGRQFSNSRSEMNVSTLELGDSALYLCASSRDSPDPEAFFGQGTRLTVV.

The gene calls are TRBV19 and TRBJ2-1; 10 bases fit TRBD1. Trimming took 2 bases from V and 4 from J; bases not matched to a gene: 2. In germline, CDR1 is LNHDA, CDR2 SQIVND (reference sequence). The CDR3 has 15 residues. The CDR3 here is CASSILDRGYNEQFF. In nucleotides, the CDR3 is TGTGCCAGTAGTATATTGGACAGGGGGTACAATGAGCAGTTCTTC.

Many counts were recorded for this clonotype. The chain carries TRBV12-3 or TRBV12-4 and TRBJ2-1; TRBD2 matches 11 bases. V lost 7 bases, J lost 0 bases, and 5 bases stayed unmatched. This CDR3 comprises 16 residues. The DNA for the CDR3 is TGTGCCAGCAAGCCTACTAGCGGGAGCTCCTACAATGAGCAGTTCTTC. It is translated as CASKPTSGSSYNEQFF.